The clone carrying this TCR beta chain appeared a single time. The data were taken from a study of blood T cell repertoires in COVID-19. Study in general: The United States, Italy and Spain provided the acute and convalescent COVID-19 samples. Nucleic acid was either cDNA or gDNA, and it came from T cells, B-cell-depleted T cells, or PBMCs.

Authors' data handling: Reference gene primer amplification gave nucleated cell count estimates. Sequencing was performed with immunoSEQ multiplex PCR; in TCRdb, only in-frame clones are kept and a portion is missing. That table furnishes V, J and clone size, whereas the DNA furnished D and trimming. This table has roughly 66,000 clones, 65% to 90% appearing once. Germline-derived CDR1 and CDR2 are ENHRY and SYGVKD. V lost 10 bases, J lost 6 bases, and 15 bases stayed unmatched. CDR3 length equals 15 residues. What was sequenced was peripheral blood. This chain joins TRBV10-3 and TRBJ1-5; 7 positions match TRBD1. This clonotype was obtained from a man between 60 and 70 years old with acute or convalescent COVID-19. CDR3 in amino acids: CATTQGVSGSQPQHF. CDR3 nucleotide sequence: TGTGCCACGACGCAGGGGGTAAGTGGGAGTCAGCCCCAGCATTTT.